This T cell receptor beta chain was captured by sequencing in a study of cytomegalovirus exposure and HLA in healthy donors. Study findings and constraints: CMV serostatus was the only recorded immune exposure for donors. Later analysis placed DRB1 highest and HLA-C lowest in TCR association rates, which differed by HLA locus. Later, an analysis showed that TCR beta chains associated with HLA were more clonally expanded than others that were equally common. The HLA-A and HLA-B alleles of most subjects were reportedly predicted accurately from TCR beta sequences.

Primers: 60 Vbeta forward and 13 Jbeta reverse. Sequenced by immunoSEQ multiplex PCR; TCRdb stores in-frame clones only, minus some. The sample contains 150,000 to 180,000 clones, around three quarters of which appear only once. V was pared by 4 bases and J by 8 bases, with 15 bases between. From germline, CDR1 is MDHEN and CDR2 SYDVKM. The CDR3 spans 13 residues. About this clone itself: The target antigen is unknown.

The sequenced material came from PBMCs. The clonotype originates from a woman aged 40-49 years in good health and CMV-seronegative. The genes are TRBV28 and TRBJ2-7; possible D gene TRBD1, 7 bases. CDR3 coding DNA: TGTGCCAGCAGTTCCCCCCAGGGGGGCAAGCAGTACTTC. Residues: CASSSPQGGKQYF.